This TCR beta chain was captured in a study of blood T cell repertoires in COVID-19. Across the study: Sites across the United States, Italy and Spain contributed samples from acute and convalescent COVID-19. The cDNA or gDNA used as material had been derived from T cells, B-cell-depleted T cells, or PBMCs.

This clone was recorded at least ten times. In the original analysis: The authors estimated nucleated cell counts from reference gene primer amplification. Sequencing used immunoSEQ multiplex PCR; TCRdb keeps in-frame clones, though not all of them. V and J calls and clone size are as listed in that table; D and trimming were resolved from the DNA. The sample yields about 220,000 clones, roughly nine tenths seen once. The material sequenced was peripheral blood. The receptor comes from a man between 40 and 49 years old with acute or convalescent COVID-19.

The DNA for the CDR3 is TGTGCCAGTAGTATGGTCACAAGCGGGGAGCTGTTTTTT. As protein: CASSMVTSGELFF. The chain recombines TRBV19 with TRBJ2-2; no firm D call. The CDR3 is 13 residues long. CDR1 LNHDA and CDR2 SQIVND come from the germline V gene (reference sequence). Trimming took off 3 bases at V and 7 bases at J, with 9 bases between the two ends. The entire variable domain, with the rest obtained from reference TRBV19 and TRBJ2-2, is as follows: DGGITQSPKYLFRKEGQNVTLSCEQNLNHDAMYWYRQDPGQGLRLIYYSQIVNDFQKGDIAEGYSVSREKKESFPLTVTSAQKNPTAFYLCASSMVTSGELFFGEGSRLTVL.